The present TCR beta chain was sequenced within a study of response to subunit inactivated influenza vaccine. Findings and caveats of the study: Only a handful of new T cells, the authors suggested, are recruited with each seasonal influenza vaccination.

This clonotype was detected only a few times. Its target is not known. TCRdb reanalysed the RT-PCR reads using MiXCR and keeps one entry per CDR3 protein. The sample consists of roughly 710,000 distinct CDR3 sequences, 13% to 15% of them appearing once. Germline CDR1 reads SGHVS; CDR2 reads FNYEAQ. The CDR3 has 15 residues. The V end was cut by 4 bases, the J end by 7 bases, with 20 bases between. This receptor was taken from a man aged 45 to 65 who received an inactivated influenza vaccine. The source was PBMCs from blood, collected roughly 2 weeks before vaccination. This chain joins TRBV7-6 and TRBJ2-7; D is possibly TRBD1 or TRBD2 (5 bases each). CDR3 residues: CASSSDILFTGEQYF. The CDR3 bases are TGTGCCAGCAGCTCGGACATACTATTCACGGGGGAGCAGTACTTC.